This TCR beta chain was retrieved from a study of monozygotic twins with cystic fibrosis. Study at large: Around 3 micrograms of fragmented DNA underwent around 16 PCR cycles for library preparation.

To note about this clone: Its target is not known.

Study outcomes and limitations: Clonality was generally low (median around 0.01), higher in the most severe patients.

From germline, CDR1 is MDHEN and CDR2 SYDVKM. The ends were cut back, 4 bases at V and 3 bases at J, with 9 bases in the middle. CDR3 length: 13 amino acids. TCRdb keeps only in-frame clones here, not all; method: immunoSEQ multiplex PCR. This sample carries 30,000 or so clones, just over 95% of them seen once, and the ten largest clones take about 0.16%. The chain couples TRBV28 to TRBJ1-2, with no clear D. The source material was blood. This clonotype was obtained from a girl between 2 and 10 years old with cystic fibrosis. The CDR3 loop is CASSWASDYGYTF. DNA for the CDR3: TGTGCCAGCAGTTGGGCATCGGACTATGGCTACACCTTC.